This T cell receptor (beta chain) was captured by sequencing in a study of T cell repertoires in cytomegalovirus infection. Study at large: Public signatures in TCR beta pointed to CMV infection and matching HLA type.

TCRdb fed the reads into MiXCR, producing one record per CDR3 protein. The sample yields about 920,000 distinct CDR3 sequences, about a third seen once. In germline, CDR1 is MNHEY, CDR2 SVGEGT. The CDR3 is 13 amino acids. V lost 7 bases and J lost 1, with 10 bases in between. As to this clonotype: The antigen remains unidentified.

This clonotype was sampled from a human donor in good health (CMV status not recorded). Some clones in this sample may be carry-over from other donors' samples. This specimen consisted of cultured CD8+ T cells from PBMCs, obtained from culture after CMV antigen stimulation. The chain recombines TRBV6-2 or TRBV6-3 with TRBJ1-1; unclear D gene. The chain's CDR3 is CASTPRSNTEAFF. For the CDR3, the DNA is TGTGCCAGCACCCCTCGCTCGAACACTGAAGCTTTCTTT.